This T cell receptor (beta chain) was identified during a study of T-cell reconstitution after alpha-beta-depleted transplantation in children (dated by TCRdb to the mid-2010s). As for the study more broadly: Using TCR repertoire profiling, the study followed T-cell immune reconstitution in a quantitative way in children after TCRalphabeta/CD19-depleted allogeneic hematopoietic cell transplantation. Findings and caveats that apply to the study as a whole: The high TCRbeta diversity at day 60 in some patients was ascribed to recipient T cells and intrathymic progenitors that had survived conditioning. About two months after transplant, the apparently early recovery of alphabetaT-cell counts reportedly depended on just several hundred clones that had expanded rapidly and came from non-depleted graft cells. Hyperexpanded clone frequencies declined over subsequent months; after one year, T-cell counts and TCRbeta diversity were mostly attributed to newly produced T cells.

The CDR3 runs 16 residues from the cysteine to the phenylalanine. The only DNA kept is the CDR3, 48 bases in frame from the first base. Sequences MDHEN (CDR1) and SYDVKM (CDR2) are obtained from the germline V gene. Unmatched junction bases come to 4, with V trimmed by 1 base and J by 1 base. Library construction relied on PCR. These reads were obtained on an Illumina HiSeq 2500. To normalize quantification of the TCRbeta repertoire, the TCR libraries were built with molecular barcoding that relied on unique molecular identifiers. The public reads were reanalyzed by TCRdb: fastp trimming at Q25, MiXCR alignment, in-frame beta chains only. Rows are combined by CDR3 protein, so each entry shows the most common genes and DNA. Across this sample there are some 600,000 distinct CDR3 sequences, with roughly 13% seen only once. The biggest ten clones account for 2.2% of the sample. Concerning this clonotype itself: The target of this receptor is not known. No base qualities exist here, and no much larger clone lies one base off it.

The treatment or condition label, as the study defines it: allogeneic hematopoietic cell transplantation with graft depleted of TCRalphabeta T cells and CD19 B cells. TCRalphabeta/CD19-depleted allogeneic hematopoietic cell grafts were given to the transplant recipients, all of whom were children. This sequence originates from a male patient younger than 18 who had a stem cell transplant for acute myeloid leukemia, so the T cells may come from the graft donor. The sequence links TRBV28 to TRBJ2-5, and TRBD2 matches 9 of the central bases. Source: PBMCs, mostly from graft donor cells, taken 360 days after TCRalphabeta/CD19-depleted stem cell transplant. The CDR3 protein is CASSLLGREGQETQYF. The DNA reads TGTGCCAGCAGTTTATTAGGGCGGGAGGGCCAAGAGACCCAGTACTTC.